This T cell receptor (beta chain) was obtained from a study of cytomegalovirus exposure and HLA in healthy donors. To note about this clone: Its antigen is as yet unknown.

Study findings and constraints: According to a later analysis, most TCR beta chains associated with CMV appeared HLA-restricted.

The PCR made use of 60 Vbeta and 13 Jbeta primers. Libraries were prepared by immunoSEQ multiplex PCR; TCRdb keeps only in-frame clonotypes and omits some of them. The top ten hold 2.8% of the sample, which has about 150,000 clones, around 74% seen once. This clonotype originated in a young man in good health and CMV-seronegative. The sample was PBMCs.

CDR3 nucleotide sequence: TGTGCCAGCAGCGAGGAGACAGGGGCGAACACTGAAGCTTTCTTT. It is translated as CASSEETGANTEAFF. The rearrangement links TRBV9 to TRBJ1-1; 8 bases agree with TRBD1. Germline CDR1 and CDR2: SGDLS and YYNGEE. After removal of 3 bases from V and 1 base from J, the junction contained 5 bases not matched to a gene. This CDR3 is 15 amino acids long.